The 27 T cell receptor beta chains presented below share a single source sample, sequenced in a study of cytomegalovirus exposure and HLA in healthy donors. A multiplex PCR was run with 60 Vbeta primers and 13 Jbeta primers. Repertoires were generated with immunoSEQ multiplex PCR, while TCRdb's copy carries only in-frame clones and drops some. The sample holds under 150,000 clones, roughly 80% seen once. The sequencing sample was made of PBMCs. Receptors originate from a female donor in good health and CMV-seronegative.

The chain links TRBV12-2 to TRBJ2-7; the table gives TRBD2 as D, unverified against the DNA. TRBV12-2 is classified as a pseudogene. The CDR3 is 16 amino acids. This CDR3 reads CASRLAPTGPGWEQYF. The CDR3 DNA follows: TGTGCAAGTCGCTTAGCGCCCACGGGCCCGGGGTGGGAGCAGTACTTC.

The chain carries TRBV30 and TRBJ2-5, with 7 bases fitting TRBD1. Germline V CDR1 and CDR2: GTSNPN, SVGIG (reference sequence). Losses at the gene ends were 2 bases for V and 5 bases for J; bases not matched to a gene: 11. The CDR3 is made up of 15 amino acids. The CDR3 region has the DNA TGTGCCTGGAGTCTCAACTTACAGGGGATGGAGACCCAGTACTTC. It encodes CAWSLNLQGMETQYF.

V and J are TRBV2 and TRBJ1-5, with TRBD1 as a possible D gene (6 bases). Germline V gene lookup returns CDR1 SNHLY and CDR2 FYNNEI. Trimming took 8 bases from V and 2 from J, leaving 10 bases between them. The CDR3 extends over 13 amino acids. The CDR3 loop is CASAAGGNQPQHF. DNA for the CDR3: TGTGCCAGCGCAGCAGGGGGCAATCAGCCCCAGCATTTT.

The chain joins TRBV27 to TRBJ2-3; 7 bases map to TRBD2. The trim removed 7 bases at V and 3 bases at J, leaving 4 bases unmatched. In germline, CDR1 is MNHEY, CDR2 SMNVEV (reference sequence). This CDR3 is built from 13 residues. CDR3 in amino acids: CASTARGTDTQYF. In DNA form, the CDR3 reads TGTGCCAGCACCGCGCGGGGGACAGATACGCAGTATTTT.

V is TRBV5-4 and J is TRBJ2-1; weak D call: TRBD1 (5 bases). The germline V gene has CDR1 SGHNT and CDR2 YYREEE (reference sequence). CDR3 length: 14 amino acids. Trimming left V 5 bases short and J 2 bases short, with 11 bases between. CDR3 loop: CASRRTTPYNEQFF. CDR3 coding DNA: TGTGCCAGCAGAAGGACAACCCCCTACAATGAGCAGTTCTTC.

On this clone: A read error may account for a junction end that differs from germline. This chain's CDR3 is CASSVESGQPQHF. The CDR3, as DNA: TGTGCTAGCAGTGTCGAGTCGGGACAGCCCCAGCATTTT. The rearrangement joins TRBV6-4 to TRBJ1-5, with D unresolved. Per germline, CDR1 MRHNA and CDR2 SNTAGT. The CDR3 is 13 residues long.

This chain connects TRBV4-1 to TRBJ2-3; TRBD1 matches 7 bases. The CDR3 is 17 amino acids. Germline V gene lookup returns CDR1 MGHRA and CDR2 YSYEKL. The J segment lost 0 bases and the V segment lost 4 bases, leaving 10 bases of the junction unmatched. The CDR3 region has the DNA TGCGCCAGCAGCCCAGCCACAGGGGCTGTAAGCACAGATACGCAGTATTTT. Translation: CASSPATGAVSTDTQYF.

A few counts support this clone. This chain links TRBV11-3 with TRBJ2-7; 7 nucleotides agree with TRBD1. The germline gives CDR1 SGHNT, CDR2 YENEEA. The CDR3 covers 15 residues. Trimming cost V 0 bases and J 4 bases; bases outside gene matches: 6. In nucleotides, the CDR3 is TGTGCCAGCAGCTTAGATCCGCGACAGGGTTACGAGCAGTACTTC. Translation: CASSLDPRQGYEQYF.

The chain has TRBV19 and TRBJ2-1, with TRBD2 matching 8 bases. Germline assignment: CDR1 LNHDA and CDR2 SQIVND (reference sequence). The CDR3 extends over 16 amino acids. V lost 5 bases and J lost 6; bases outside the gene matches: 12. The CDR3 DNA sequence: TGTGCCAGTAGTTTGGCGGGAGGATACCGGGGCAATGAGCAGTTCTTC. This translates into CASSLAGGYRGNEQFF. The full variable domain, in which reference TRBV19 and TRBJ2-1 provide the parts outside the CDR3, is DGGITQSPKYLFRKEGQNVTLSCEQNLNHDAMYWYRQDPGQGLRLIYYSQIVNDFQKGDIAEGYSVSREKKESFPLTVTSAQKNPTAFYLCASSLAGGYRGNEQFFGPGTRLTVL.

The J gene is TRBJ1-2, the V gene TRBV7-2; 7 bases fit TRBD1. V trimming: 5 bases; J trimming: 7 bases; junction bases outside the gene matches: 10. The CDR3 is made up of 14 amino acids. Germline V gene data show CDR1 as SGHTA and CDR2 as FQGNSA. The chain's CDR3 is CASSLGQLLGGYTF. CDR3 coding DNA: TGTGCCAGCAGCCTGGGACAGCTCCTCGGTGGCTACACCTTC. The full variable domain, in which reference TRBV7-2 and TRBJ1-2 provide the parts outside the CDR3, is GAGVSQSPSNKVTEKGKDVELRCDPISGHTALYWYRQSLGQGLEFLIYFQGNSAPDKSGLPSDRFSAERTGGSVSTLTIQRTQQEDSAVYLCASSLGQLLGGYTFGSGTRLTVV.

The chain uses TRBV6-6 and TRBJ1-2, with D possibly being TRBD1 (5 bases). V lost 7 bases, J lost 2 bases, and 14 bases lay in between. There are 14 residues in the CDR3. CDR1 is MNHNY, CDR2 SVGAGI, per germline (reference sequence). Written as DNA, the CDR3 is TGTGCCAGCATCCAAAGCGGGGGAAACTATGGCTACACCTTC. Translated: CASIQSGGNYGYTF.

V usage is TRBV19 and J usage is TRBJ1-1, with 9 bases matching TRBD1. Germline V CDR1 and CDR2: LNHDA, SQIVND (reference sequence). The CDR3 has 14 residues. Trimming cost V 5 bases and J 5 bases; bases outside gene matches: 6. This chain's CDR3 is CASSGGQGRTEAFF. CDR3 DNA sequence: TGTGCCAGTAGTGGAGGACAGGGGAGGACTGAAGCTTTCTTT.

V gene TRBV7-9 combines with J gene TRBJ2-1; 14 bases map to TRBD2. J was trimmed by 7 bases and V by 8 bases; bases with no gene match: 10. CDR3 length: 16 residues. The germline CDR1 and CDR2 sequences are SEHNR and FQNEAQ (reference sequence). The CDR3 is CASHPGLAGAGNEQFF. The CDR3 coding sequence is TGTGCCAGCCACCCGGGACTAGCGGGAGCAGGGAATGAGCAGTTCTTC. The full variable domain, its missing parts supplied by reference TRBV7-9 and TRBJ2-1, is DTGVSQNPRHKITKRGQNVTFRCDPISEHNRLYWYRQTLGQGPEFLTYFQNEAQLEKSRLLSDRFSAERPKGSFSTLEIQRTEQGDSAMYLCASHPGLAGAGNEQFFGPGTRLTVL.

The chain combines TRBV4-3 with TRBJ1-2; 7 nucleotides align to TRBD1. The CDR3 consists of 16 residues. Germline-derived CDR1 and CDR2 are LGHNA and YSLEER. Trimming took 1 base from V and 4 from J; bases not matched to a gene: 9. This chain's CDR3 is CASSQGTGTDIYGYTF. DNA of the CDR3: TGCGCCAGCAGCCAAGGAACCGGGACAGACATCTATGGCTACACCTTC.

The chain carries TRBV5-1 and TRBJ1-1, with D possibly matching TRBD1 (6 bases). V was pared by 0 bases and J by 5 bases, with 11 bases between. The CDR3 loop spans 14 amino acids. CDR1 and CDR2 (germline): SGHRS, YFSETQ. The CDR3 spells CASSLGGGRTEAFF. In DNA, the CDR3 is TGCGCCAGCAGCTTGGGGGGGGGCAGAACTGAAGCTTTCTTT.

This clone was observed a few times. The chain has TRBV6-6 and TRBJ2-7; perhaps TRBD2 as D (5 bases). Trimming removed 8 bases at V and 3 bases at J, with 14 bases between. The V gene's germline CDR1 is MNHNY and CDR2 SVGAGI (reference sequence). There are 13 residues in the CDR3. The CDR3 sequence: CASRGHRLYEQYF. As DNA, the CDR3 is TGTGCCAGCCGCGGGCACAGACTCTACGAGCAGTACTTC.

The J gene is TRBJ2-3, the V gene TRBV7-2, with 10 bases matching TRBD2. The V gene's germline CDR1 is SGHTA and CDR2 FQGNSA. After removal of 5 bases from V and 1 base from J, the junction contained 3 bases not matched to a gene. The CDR3 has 15 amino acids. The CDR3: CASSHLAGGTDTQYF. DNA for the CDR3: TGTGCCAGCAGCCATCTAGCGGGAGGCACAGATACGCAGTATTTT.

This clone came up once. This chain links TRBV5-4 with TRBJ2-5; D uncertain. This CDR3 is built from 13 residues. Germline-derived CDR1 and CDR2 are SGHNT and YYREEE (reference sequence). V was shortened by 1 base and J by 2 bases, with 6 bases between the two germline ends. Here the CDR3 reads CASSLMAQETQYF. In nucleotides, the CDR3 is TGTGCCAGCAGCTTGATGGCACAAGAGACCCAGTACTTC.

The chain links TRBV28 to TRBJ2-5; 7 bases align to TRBD1. The CDR3 runs to 14 residues. Losses at the gene ends were 5 bases for V and 0 bases for J; bases not matched to a gene: 3. Germline V gene lookup returns CDR1 MDHEN and CDR2 SYDVKM. CDR3 DNA: TGTGCCAGCAGTGGGACAGCCTACCAAGAGACCCAGTACTTC. Protein sequence: CASSGTAYQETQYF.

The rearrangement links TRBV14 to TRBJ2-7; 11 bases map to TRBD1. The V gene's germline CDR1 is SGHDN and CDR2 FVKESK. The trim removed 4 bases at V and 6 bases at J, leaving 5 bases unmatched. The CDR3 covers 14 residues. The CDR3: CASSLYGQGAEQYF. CDR3 sequence (DNA): TGTGCCAGCAGCCTCTACGGACAGGGGGCCGAGCAGTACTTC.

The rearrangement uses TRBV9 and TRBJ2-5; 11 nucleotides align to TRBD2. The germline gives CDR1 SGDLS, CDR2 YYNGEE. The CDR3 consists of 16 residues. Germline trimming cut 3 bases from V and 5 bases from J; bases unmatched to any gene: 9. In DNA, the CDR3 is TGTGCCAGCAGCGGGTTTAGCGGGGGGGCCGAGGAGACCCAGTACTTC. Its protein is CASSGFSGGAEETQYF.

This rearrangement joins TRBV19 to TRBJ2-1; 11 nucleotides match TRBD2. The CDR3 contains 14 residues. The germline CDR1 and CDR2 sequences are LNHDA and SQIVND (reference sequence). Unmatched junction bases numbered 9, after V lost 7 bases and J lost 10 bases. CDR3: CASTTSGGITEQFF. CDR3 coding DNA: TGTGCCAGTACCACTAGCGGGGGCATTACCGAGCAGTTCTTC.

The rearrangement uses TRBV2 and TRBJ2-3, with 7 bases fitting TRBD2. Germline CDR1 SNHLY, CDR2 FYNNEI. The CDR3 has 17 residues. V was clipped by 5 bases and J by 2 bases; unmatched bases: 13. CDR3 nucleotide sequence: TGTGCCAGCAGTCCCCCCCGAGCGGGACGTTACACAGATACGCAGTATTTT. This gives the protein CASSPPRAGRYTDTQYF.

The chain recombines TRBV19 with TRBJ2-7; tentative D call: TRBD1 (5 bases). Trimming removed 5 bases at V and 6 bases at J, with 17 bases between. Germline V gene data show CDR1 as LNHDA and CDR2 as SQIVND (reference sequence). The CDR3 covers 14 residues. CDR3 residues: CASSVGQYSSEQYF. CDR3 coding DNA: TGTGCCAGTAGTGTGGGGCAGTATTCGTCCGAGCAGTACTTC.

The gene calls are TRBV12-5 and TRBJ2-1; 11 nucleotides align to TRBD2. The germline V gene encodes CDR1 LGHNT and CDR2 FRNRAP. V shed 4 bases and J 6 bases; nucleotides not matched to a gene: 5. The CDR3 is 15 amino acids. CDR3 residues: CASGSGLAEVNEQFF. CDR3 coding DNA: TGTGCTAGTGGTTCGGGACTAGCGGAGGTCAATGAGCAGTTCTTC.

The chain has TRBV25-1 and TRBJ1-1; 12 bases agree with TRBD1. Trimming took 1 base from V and 10 from J; bases not matched to a gene: 13. Germline V gene lookup returns CDR1 MGHDK and CDR2 SYGVNS. The CDR3 contains 17 residues. CDR3 region: CASSEWGTGGKAKRAFF. DNA for the CDR3: TGTGCCAGCAGTGAATGGGGGACAGGGGGCAAAGCGAAGAGAGCTTTCTTT.

The chain's CDR3 is CAIKGVIQGCGYTF. The CDR3 bases are TGTGCCATCAAAGGGGTAATACAGGGGTGTGGCTACACCTTC. The chain links TRBV10-3 to TRBJ1-2; 7 bases are shared with TRBD1. Per the germline V gene, CDR1 is ENHRY and CDR2 is SYGVKD. V trimming: 7 bases; J trimming: 7 bases; junction bases outside the gene matches: 12. The CDR3 length is 14 residues.